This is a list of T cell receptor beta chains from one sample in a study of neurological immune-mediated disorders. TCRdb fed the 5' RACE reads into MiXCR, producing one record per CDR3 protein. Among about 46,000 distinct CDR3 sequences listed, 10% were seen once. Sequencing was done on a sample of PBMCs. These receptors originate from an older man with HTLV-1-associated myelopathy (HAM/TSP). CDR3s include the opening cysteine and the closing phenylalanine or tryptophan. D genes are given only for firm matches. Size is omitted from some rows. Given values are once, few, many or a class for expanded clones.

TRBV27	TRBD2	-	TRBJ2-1	TGTGCCAGCAGTCCCAACTCGTCTAGCGGCGGGGAGACCCAGTTCTTC	CASSPNSSSGGETQFF
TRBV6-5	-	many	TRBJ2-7	TGTGCCAGCAGTTACAGCCGAAGGACCCCGCCCTACGAGCAGTACTTC	CASSYSRRTPPYEQYF
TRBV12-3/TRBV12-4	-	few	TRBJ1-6	TGTGCCAGCAGTTTGGGGCCAGGGACTGGATATAATTCACCCCTCCACTTT	CASSLGPGTGYNSPLHF
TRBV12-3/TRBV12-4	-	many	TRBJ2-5	TGTGCCAGCACCAATCGGGAAGGGGTCGGGAAGACCCAGTACTTC	CASTNREGVGKTQYF
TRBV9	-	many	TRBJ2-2	TGTGCCAGCAGCGTAAACCCCCCAGGGGGGGCCGGGGCCGGGGAGCTGTTTTTT	CASSVNPPGGAGAGELFF
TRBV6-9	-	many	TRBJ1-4	TGTGCCAGTTCCAAGCGGGGGCAAGTTAATGAAAAACTGTTTTTT	CASSKRGQVNEKLFF
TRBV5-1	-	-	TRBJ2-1	TGCGCCAGCAGCACGGACGGGCGGGCTGAGCAGTTCTTC	CASSTDGRAEQFF
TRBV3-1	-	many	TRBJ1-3	TGTGCCAGCAGCCACGTGCAGGACACCATATATTTT	CASSHVQDTIYF
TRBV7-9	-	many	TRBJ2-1	TGTGCCAGCAGCCCTACTAGTCTTAAAAGCGGTGAGCAGTTCTTC	CASSPTSLKSGEQFF
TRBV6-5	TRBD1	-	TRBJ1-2	TGTGCCAGCAGAAACGACAGGGGGGAAGGCTACACCTTC	CASRNDRGEGYTF
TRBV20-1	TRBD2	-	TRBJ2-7	TGCAGCAACCTAGCGGAGGGAAATCCCTACGAGCAGTACTTC	CSNLAEGNPYEQYF
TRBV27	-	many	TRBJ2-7	TGTGCCAGCAGTTATCGGGACCTCGGGGACGAGCAGTACTTC	CASSYRDLGDEQYF
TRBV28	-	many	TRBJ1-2	TGTGCCAGCAGTGGATCTCTGGGGGCCAACTATGGCTACACCTTC	CASSGSLGANYGYTF
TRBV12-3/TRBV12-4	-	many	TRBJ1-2	TGTGCCAGCAGCTTGGGACCCACCCTCGGCTACACCTTC	CASSLGPTLGYTF
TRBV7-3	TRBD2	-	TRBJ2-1	TGTGTCAGCAGCTTGGCGGGAGGCTATGAGCGGTTCTTC	CVSSLAGGYERFF
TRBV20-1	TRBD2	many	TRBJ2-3	TGCAGTGCTAGAGCCGGGACTAGCGGGAGGCAAGATACGCAGTATTTT	CSARAGTSGRQDTQYF
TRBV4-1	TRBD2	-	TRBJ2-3	TGCGCCAGCAGCCAAGTGGGAACTAGCGGGACGACAGATACGCAGTATTTT	CASSQVGTSGTTDTQYF
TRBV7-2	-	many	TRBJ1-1	TGTGCCAGCAGCCGCAACGGCCGGACTGAAGCTTTCTTT	CASSRNGRTEAFF
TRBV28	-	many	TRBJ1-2	TGTGCCAGCAGCCGCTTTGGGGTTGGCTACACCTTC	CASSRFGVGYTF
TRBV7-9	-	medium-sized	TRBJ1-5	TGTGCCAGCAGCTCCCGCTACGATCAGCCCCAGCATTTT	CASSSRYDQPQHF
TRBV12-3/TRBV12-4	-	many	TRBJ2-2	TGTGCCAGCAGTTTTGTTGTAGGGGAGGCTACCGGGGAGCTGTTTTTT	CASSFVVGEATGELFF
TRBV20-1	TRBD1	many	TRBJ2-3	TGCAGTGCTAGAGATATCGGGACAGGGGTCACAGATACGCAGTATTTT	CSARDIGTGVTDTQYF
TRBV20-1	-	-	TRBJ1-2	TGCAGTGCTAGCCCAGGAGGCAGCTATGGCTACACCTTC	CSASPGGSYGYTF
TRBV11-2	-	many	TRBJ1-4	TGTGCCAGCAGCTTAGAAGCCGGGGGGAATGAAAAACTGTTTTTT	CASSLEAGGNEKLFF
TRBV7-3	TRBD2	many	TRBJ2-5	TGTGCCAGCAGCTTAAGGGGGGGGACCCAGTACTTC	CASSLRGGTQYF
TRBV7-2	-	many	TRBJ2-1	TGTGCCAGCAGCCGGGAAGCGAGCTCCTACAATGAGCAGTTCTTC	CASSREASSYNEQFF
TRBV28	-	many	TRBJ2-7	TGTGCCAGCGGCCCCCCTCCTTTCTACGAGCAGTACTTC	CASGPPPFYEQYF
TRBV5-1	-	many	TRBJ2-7	TGCGCCAGCAGCCGTGAAGGGGTGGCCGAGCAGTACTTC	CASSREGVAEQYF
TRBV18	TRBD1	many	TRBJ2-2	TGTGCCAGCTCCCCCAGACAGGGGCAGAACACCGGGGAGCTGTTTTTT	CASSPRQGQNTGELFF
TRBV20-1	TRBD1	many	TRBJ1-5	TGCAGTGCTAGAGACCTAATACTCAGCGACAGGGTTAGCAATCAGCCCCAGCATTTT	CSARDLILSDRVSNQPQHF
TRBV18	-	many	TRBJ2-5	TGTGCCAGCTCACCACCGCCCGGGGATAAGACCCAGTACTTC	CASSPPPGDKTQYF
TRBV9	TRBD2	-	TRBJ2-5	TGTGCCAGCAGCGGAGGACTAGCTCGTCAAGAGACCCAGTACTTC	CASSGGLARQETQYF
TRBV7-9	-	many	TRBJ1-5	TGTGCCAGCAGACGGCCGACAGTTAGCAATCAGCCCCAGCATTTT	CASRRPTVSNQPQHF
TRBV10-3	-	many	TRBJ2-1	TGTGCCATCAGTAGGGACTCTTACAGCGAGCAGTTCTTC	CAISRDSYSEQFF
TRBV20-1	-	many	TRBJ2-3	TGCAGTGCTGGGGTTGAGCGCGGGGTAGAAACAGATACGCAGTATTTT	CSAGVERGVETDTQYF
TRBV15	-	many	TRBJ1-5	TGTGCCACCAGCAACGGCAGGCTCCAGCATTTT	CATSNGRLQHF
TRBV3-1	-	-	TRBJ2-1	TGTGCCAGCAGCCAAGCCCCGCTATTTTTCTTC	CASSQAPLFFF
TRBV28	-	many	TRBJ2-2	TGTGCCAGCAGTTCACAGGCGGGCGACACCGGGGAGCTGTTTTTT	CASSSQAGDTGELFF